Below, one T cell receptor (beta chain) is given with its context. The data belong to a study of blood T cell repertoires in COVID-19. Study context: The United States, Italy and Spain provided the acute and convalescent COVID-19 samples. PBMCs, B-cell-depleted T cells, or T cells provided the cDNA or gDNA that made up the material.

In germline, CDR1 is MNHEY, CDR2 SVGAGI. V dropped 2 bases and J dropped 2; count of bases not matched to a gene: 6. CDR3 length: 15 residues. The method was immunoSEQ multiplex PCR; TCRdb's version includes in-frame clones alone and lacks a portion of them. The data hold 330,000 or so clones, with 88% observed a single time. Those who participated ranged in age from roughly 18 to 95 years and resided in 20 to 25 US areas. Each exposed participant met a COVID-19 case in the 2 weeks preceding study entry. The chain joins TRBV6-5 to TRBJ2-7, with 7 bases matching TRBD2. The TCR originated in a woman in her twenties or thirties who had been exposed to COVID-19. Sample: PBMCs or T cells enriched from blood (not recorded which). The CDR3 nucleotides are TGTGCCAGCAGTTACGAACCTAGCGGCGCCTACGAGCAGTACTTC. It codes for CASSYEPSGAYEQYF.